The rows below give T cell receptor beta chains drawn from one sample of a study of blood T cell repertoires in COVID-19. The protocol was immunoSEQ multiplex PCR, while the TCRdb copy is restricted to in-frame clones and leaves out a portion. This sample has more than 200,000 clones, with roughly nine tenths found just once. The sample comprised peripheral blood. The receptors come from a man in his 70s with acute or convalescent COVID-19. The CDR3 runs from the conserved cysteine through the conserved F or W. A D gene is named only where the DNA matches it firmly. Not every row has a clone size; where given, it reads once, few, many or a size class.

few	NA	TRBV2	TRBJ1-5	CASSEALKRPQHF	TGTGCCAGCAGTGAAGCGCTTAAGCGGCCCCAGCATTTT
NA	TRBD1	TRBV24-1	TRBJ1-2	CATSDPTTGGYGYTF	TGTGCCACCAGTGATCCCACGACAGGGGGCTATGGCTACACCTTC
NA	NA	TRBV9	TRBJ2-7	CASSVGLDSYLYEQYF	TGTGCCAGCAGCGTAGGATTAGACTCATACCTCTACGAGCAGTACTTC
NA	TRBD1	TRBV19	TRBJ1-5	CASSKSGQNQPQHF	TGTGCCAGTAGTAAGTCGGGACAGAATCAGCCCCAGCATTTT
once	NA	TRBV7-2	TRBJ2-7	CASSLGGQVYEQYF	TGTGCCAGCAGCTTGGGGGGGCAGGTATACGAGCAGTACTTC
NA	TRBD1	TRBV6-5	TRBJ1-2	CASRAQGAKGGYTF	TGTGCCAGCAGAGCTCAGGGGGCGAAGGGTGGCTACACCTTC
NA	TRBD1	TRBV5-1	TRBJ1-1	CASSSLQQGTTEAFF	TGCGCCAGCAGCTCTCTGCAACAGGGGACCACTGAAGCTTTCTTT
NA	TRBD2	TRBV5-5	TRBJ2-3	CASSSHRLAGVGTDTQYF	TGTGCCAGCAGCTCTCACCGTCTAGCGGGAGTGGGTACAGATACGCAGTATTTT
NA	NA	TRBV11-1	TRBJ2-2	CASSLGQNTGELFF	TGTGCCAGCAGCTTAGGACAGAACACCGGGGAGCTGTTTTTT
NA	NA	TRBV28	TRBJ2-7	CAISPGSLDEQYF	TGTGCCATATCTCCGGGGAGTTTAGACGAGCAGTACTTC
once	NA	TRBV7-6	TRBJ2-7	CASSPTRTSYEQYF	TGTGCCAGCAGCCCGACTAGGACCTCCTACGAGCAGTACTTC
once	NA	TRBV18	TRBJ2-3	CASTDAEAGTDTQYF	TGTGCCAGCACCGACGCGGAGGCGGGCACAGATACGCAGTATTTT
NA	NA	TRBV27	TRBJ1-4	CASSFQGNEKLFF	TGTGCCAGCAGTTTCCAGGGGAATGAAAAACTGTTTTTT
NA	NA	TRBV5-1	TRBJ2-7	CASSRDNSYEQYF	TGCGCCAGCAGCCGGGACAACTCCTACGAGCAGTACTTC
NA	TRBD2	TRBV28	TRBJ2-7	CASTLGGTSGYEQYF	TGTGCCAGCACCCTGGGGGGGACTAGCGGCTACGAGCAGTACTTC
once	TRBD1	TRBV30	TRBJ1-3	CAWGTGGNTIYF	TGTGCCTGGGGGACAGGGGGAAACACCATATATTTT
NA	TRBD2	TRBV5-1	TRBJ2-1	CASSPGGSGSGNEQFF	TGCGCCAGCAGCCCCGGTGGTAGCGGGAGCGGTAATGAGCAGTTCTTC
NA	NA	TRBV4-2	TRBJ2-7	CASSQRPSGEQYF	TGTGCCAGCAGCCAGAGGCCTTCGGGGGAGCAGTACTTC
few	TRBD1	TRBV2	TRBJ1-2	CASSERPGTGPGYTF	TGTGCCAGCAGTGAGCGTCCCGGGACAGGGCCTGGCTACACCTTC
NA	TRBD1	TRBV24-1	TRBJ2-7	CATSDGTGAKGRRNEQYF	TGTGCCACCAGTGATGGGACAGGGGCAAAAGGGAGAAGGAACGAGCAGTACTTC
NA	TRBD1	TRBV24-1	TRBJ1-1	CATSDSGTGSTEAFF	TGTGCCACCAGTGATTCCGGGACAGGGTCCACTGAAGCTTTCTTT
NA	TRBD1	TRBV5-1	TRBJ2-7	CASSLNTGVSYEQYF	TGCGCCAGCAGCTTGAACACAGGGGTATCCTACGAGCAGTACTTC
once	TRBD1	TRBV5-8	TRBJ1-5	CASSLETGHSNQPQHF	TGTGCCAGCAGCTTGGAGACAGGGCATAGCAATCAGCCCCAGCATTTT
NA	NA	TRBV6-5	TRBJ1-1	CASSYQGGTEAFF	TGTGCCAGCAGTTACCAGGGTGGCACTGAAGCTTTCTTT
few	NA	TRBV5-1	TRBJ1-1	CASSLRQNTEAFF	TGCGCCAGCAGCCTACGACAGAACACTGAAGCTTTCTTT
NA	NA	TRBV7-8	TRBJ1-6	CASSLTAGNSPLHF	TGTGCCAGCAGCTTAACGGCAGGGAATTCACCCCTCCACTTT
once	NA	TRBV14	TRBJ2-2	CASSQVFGLDTGELFF	TGTGCCAGCAGCCAAGTGTTCGGGTTGGACACCGGGGAGCTGTTTTTT
NA	NA	TRBV15	TRBJ1-1	CATSPDRGNTEAFF	TGTGCCACCAGCCCGGACAGAGGGAACACTGAAGCTTTCTTT
once	TRBD1	TRBV10-3	TRBJ2-1	CAISPGQSYNEQFF	TGTGCCATCAGTCCGGGACAGTCCTACAATGAGCAGTTCTTC
NA	NA	TRBV18	TRBJ2-1	CASSPSRGGNEQFF	TGTGCCAGCTCACCGTCGAGGGGGGGGAATGAGCAGTTCTTC
NA	NA	TRBV21-1	TRBJ2-3	CASSTLLRDSSTDTQYF	TGTGCCAGCAGCACCCTCCTTCGGGACAGTAGCACAGATACGCAGTATTTT
NA	TRBD2	TRBV10-3	TRBJ2-3	CAISEGGGFVADTQYF	TGTGCCATCAGTGAGGGGGGGGGATTTGTCGCGGATACGCAGTATTTT
NA	NA	TRBV15	TRBJ1-5	CATSRDTAVNQPQHF	TGTGCCACCAGCAGGGACACGGCGGTCAATCAGCCCCAGCATTTT
NA	TRBD1	TRBV18	TRBJ1-1	CASSPAFLDRVTEAFF	TGTGCCAGCTCACCTGCGTTTCTGGACAGGGTCACTGAAGCTTTCTTT
NA	NA	TRBV18	TRBJ2-7	CASSPNRAGYEQYF	TGTGCCAGCTCACCAAACAGGGCCGGGTACGAGCAGTACTTC
NA	NA	TRBV29-1	TRBJ1-1	CSVEGTRGVKTEAFF	TGCAGCGTTGAAGGGACCAGGGGAGTGAAAACTGAAGCTTTCTTT
NA	TRBD2	TRBV14	TRBJ2-3	CASSQVLGLGPPAQYF	TGTGCCAGCAGCCAAGTTCTGGGACTAGGCCCTCCCGCGCAGTATTTT
NA	TRBD1	TRBV25-1	TRBJ1-6	CASTGQYNSPLHF	TGTGCCAGTACGGGACAGTATAATTCACCCCTCCACTTT
NA	TRBD2	TRBV24-1	TRBJ2-1	CATSSGTSGHNEQFF	TGTGCCACCAGTTCCGGGACTAGCGGACACAATGAGCAGTTCTTC
NA	NA	TRBV5-1	TRBJ2-1	CASSLAGEPYNEQFF	TGCGCCAGCAGCTTGGCCGGGGAACCCTACAATGAGCAGTTCTTC